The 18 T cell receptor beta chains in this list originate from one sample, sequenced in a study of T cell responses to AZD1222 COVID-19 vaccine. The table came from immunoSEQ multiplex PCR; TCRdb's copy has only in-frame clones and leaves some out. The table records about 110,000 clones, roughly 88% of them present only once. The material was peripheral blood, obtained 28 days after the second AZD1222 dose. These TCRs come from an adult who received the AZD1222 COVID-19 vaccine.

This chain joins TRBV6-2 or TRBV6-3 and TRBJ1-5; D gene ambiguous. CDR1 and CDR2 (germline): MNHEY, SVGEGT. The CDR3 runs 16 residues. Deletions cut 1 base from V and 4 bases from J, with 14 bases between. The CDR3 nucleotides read TGTGCCAGCAGTTACTGGGCAGCCTCGTTAAATCAGCCCCAGCATTTT. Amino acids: CASSYWAASLNQPQHF.

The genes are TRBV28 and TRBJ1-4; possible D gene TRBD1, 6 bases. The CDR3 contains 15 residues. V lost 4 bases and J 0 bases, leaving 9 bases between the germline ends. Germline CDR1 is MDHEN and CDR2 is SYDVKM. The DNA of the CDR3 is TGTGCCAGCAGTTCAGGGGCTGCAACTAATGAAAAACTGTTTTTT. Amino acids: CASSSGAATNEKLFF.

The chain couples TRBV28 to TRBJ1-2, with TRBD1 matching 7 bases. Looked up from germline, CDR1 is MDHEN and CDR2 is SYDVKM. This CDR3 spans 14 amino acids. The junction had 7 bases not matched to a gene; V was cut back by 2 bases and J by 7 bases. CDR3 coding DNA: TGTGCCAGCAGTTTAGTGGGTCCAGGGGGTGGCTACACCTTC. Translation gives CASSLVGPGGGYTF.

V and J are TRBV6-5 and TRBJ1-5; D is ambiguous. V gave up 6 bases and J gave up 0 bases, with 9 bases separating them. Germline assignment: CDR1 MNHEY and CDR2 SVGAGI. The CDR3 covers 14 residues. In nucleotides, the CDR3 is TGTGCCAGCAGGGACGGTTATAGCAATCAGCCCCAGCATTTT. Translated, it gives CASRDGYSNQPQHF.

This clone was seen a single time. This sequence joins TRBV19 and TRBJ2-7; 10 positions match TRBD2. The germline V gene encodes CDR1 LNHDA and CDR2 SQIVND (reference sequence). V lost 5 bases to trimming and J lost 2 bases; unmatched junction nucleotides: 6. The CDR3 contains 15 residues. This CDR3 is CASSFSGGPAYEQYF. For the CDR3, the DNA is TGTGCCAGTAGTTTTAGCGGGGGGCCAGCCTACGAGCAGTACTTC.

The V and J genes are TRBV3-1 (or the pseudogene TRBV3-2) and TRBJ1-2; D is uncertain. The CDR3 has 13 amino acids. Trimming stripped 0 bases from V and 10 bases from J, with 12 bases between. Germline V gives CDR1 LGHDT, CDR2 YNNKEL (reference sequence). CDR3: CASSQDVPSAYTF. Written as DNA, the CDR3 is TGTGCCAGCAGCCAAGATGTCCCTTCAGCCTACACCTTC.

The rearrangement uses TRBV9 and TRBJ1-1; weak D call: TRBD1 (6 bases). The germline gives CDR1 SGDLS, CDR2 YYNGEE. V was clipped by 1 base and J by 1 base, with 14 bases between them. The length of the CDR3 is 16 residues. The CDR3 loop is CASSVRGGLPNTEAFF. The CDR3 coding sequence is TGTGCCAGCAGCGTAAGGGGGGGTCTACCGAACACTGAAGCTTTCTTT.

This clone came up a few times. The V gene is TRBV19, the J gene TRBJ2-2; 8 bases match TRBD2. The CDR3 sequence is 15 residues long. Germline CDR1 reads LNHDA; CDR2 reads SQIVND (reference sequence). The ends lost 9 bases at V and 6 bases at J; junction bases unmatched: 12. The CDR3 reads CARNLPGLVPGELFF. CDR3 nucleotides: TGTGCCAGGAACTTACCGGGACTAGTCCCCGGGGAGCTGTTTTTT.

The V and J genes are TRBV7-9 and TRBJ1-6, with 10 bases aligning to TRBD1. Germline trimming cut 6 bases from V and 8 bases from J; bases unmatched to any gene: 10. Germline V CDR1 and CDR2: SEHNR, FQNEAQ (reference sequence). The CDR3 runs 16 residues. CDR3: CASRSRQGAGYSPLHF. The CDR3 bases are TGTGCCAGCAGGTCTCGACAGGGGGCTGGTTATTCACCCCTCCACTTT.

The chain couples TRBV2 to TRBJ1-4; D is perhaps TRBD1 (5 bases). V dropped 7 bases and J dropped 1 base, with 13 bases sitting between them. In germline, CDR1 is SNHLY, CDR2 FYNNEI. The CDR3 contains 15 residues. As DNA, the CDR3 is TGTGCCAGCAAGGGCTTCAGGGTAACTAATGAAAAACTGTTTTTT. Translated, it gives CASKGFRVTNEKLFF. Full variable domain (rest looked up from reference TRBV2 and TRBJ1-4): EPEVTQTPSHQVTQMGQEVILRCVPISNHLYFYWYRQILGQKVEFLVSFYNNEISEKSEIFDDQFSVERPDGSNFTLKIRSTKLEDSAMYFCASKGFRVTNEKLFFGSGTQLSVL.

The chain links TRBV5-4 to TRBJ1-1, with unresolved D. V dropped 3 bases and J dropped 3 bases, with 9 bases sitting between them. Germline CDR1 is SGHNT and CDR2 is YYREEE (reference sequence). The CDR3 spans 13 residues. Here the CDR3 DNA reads TGTGCCAGCAGCTCACCAGGTGACACTGAAGCTTTCTTT. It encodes CASSSPGDTEAFF.

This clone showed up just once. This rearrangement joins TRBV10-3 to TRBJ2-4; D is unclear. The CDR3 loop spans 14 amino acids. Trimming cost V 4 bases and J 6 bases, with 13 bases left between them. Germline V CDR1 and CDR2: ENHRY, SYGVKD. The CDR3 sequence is CAISAPMAGNIQYF. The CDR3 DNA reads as TGTGCCATCAGTGCCCCAATGGCAGGAAACATTCAGTACTTC.

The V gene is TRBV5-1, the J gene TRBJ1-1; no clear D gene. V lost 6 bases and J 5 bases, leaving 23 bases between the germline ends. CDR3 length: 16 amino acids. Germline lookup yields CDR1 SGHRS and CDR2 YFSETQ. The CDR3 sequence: CASNPEGGSGRTEAFF. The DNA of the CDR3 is TGCGCCAGCAACCCCGAAGGTGGGTCTGGTCGGACTGAAGCTTTCTTT.

Here the CDR3 DNA reads TGTGCCAGCTCTATGGCCGGGAAAGAGACCCAGTACTTC. Protein: CASSMAGKETQYF. The chain uses TRBV18 and TRBJ2-5, with D perhaps matching TRBD2 (5 bases). Germline values: CDR1 KGHSH, CDR2 LQKENI. V lost 6 bases and J 3 bases, leaving 11 bases between the germline ends. This CDR3 has 13 residues.

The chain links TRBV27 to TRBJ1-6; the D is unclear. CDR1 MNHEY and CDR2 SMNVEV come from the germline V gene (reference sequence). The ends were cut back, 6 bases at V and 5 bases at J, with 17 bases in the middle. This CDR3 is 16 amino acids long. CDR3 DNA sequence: TGTGCCAGCAGCACCCGGACCATTCTGAATAATTCACCCCTCCACTTT. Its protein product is CASSTRTILNNSPLHF.

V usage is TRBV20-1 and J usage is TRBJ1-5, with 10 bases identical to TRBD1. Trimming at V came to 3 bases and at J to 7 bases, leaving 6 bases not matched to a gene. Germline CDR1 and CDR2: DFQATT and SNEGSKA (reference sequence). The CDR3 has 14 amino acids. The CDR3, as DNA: TGCAGTGCTAGTCCGGGACAGGGGCAACAGCCCCAGCATTTT. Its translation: CSASPGQGQQPQHF.

CDR3 sequence (DNA): TGTGCCAGCAGTAGGGACAGGGCTAGTTCACCCCTCCACTTT. Translating gives CASSRDRASSPLHF. The chain employs TRBV28 and TRBJ1-6; 9 bases line up with TRBD1. The V and J ends lost 5 bases and 9 bases, in that order; junction bases with no gene match: 5. The germline V gene encodes CDR1 MDHEN and CDR2 SYDVKM. The CDR3 spans 14 residues.

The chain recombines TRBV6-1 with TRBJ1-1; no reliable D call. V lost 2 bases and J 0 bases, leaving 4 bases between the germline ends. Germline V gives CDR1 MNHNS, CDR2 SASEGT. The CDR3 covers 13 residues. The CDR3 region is CASSELLNTEAFF. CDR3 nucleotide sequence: TGTGCCAGCAGTGAACTTTTGAACACTGAAGCTTTCTTT.